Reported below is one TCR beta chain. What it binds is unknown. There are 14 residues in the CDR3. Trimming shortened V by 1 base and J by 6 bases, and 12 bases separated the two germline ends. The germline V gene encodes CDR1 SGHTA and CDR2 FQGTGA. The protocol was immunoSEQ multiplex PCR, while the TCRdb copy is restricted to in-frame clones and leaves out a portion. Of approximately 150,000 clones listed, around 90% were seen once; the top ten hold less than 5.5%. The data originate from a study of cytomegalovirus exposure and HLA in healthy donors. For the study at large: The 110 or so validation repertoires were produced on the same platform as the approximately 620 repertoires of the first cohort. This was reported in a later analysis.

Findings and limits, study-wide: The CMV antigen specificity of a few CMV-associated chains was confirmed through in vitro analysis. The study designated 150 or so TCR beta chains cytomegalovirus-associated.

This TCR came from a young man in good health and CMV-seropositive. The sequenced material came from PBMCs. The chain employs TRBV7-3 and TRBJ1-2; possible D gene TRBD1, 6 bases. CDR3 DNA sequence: TGTGCCAGCAGCTTAAGTCAGGGGATAGATGGCTACACCTTC. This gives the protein CASSLSQGIDGYTF.